The next 7 T cell receptor beta chains were all read from a single sample in a study of blood T cell repertoires in COVID-19. TCRdb keeps only in-frame clones here, not all; method: immunoSEQ multiplex PCR. The table lists fewer than 350,000 clones, approximately 86% of them singletons, with approximately 4.1% in the top ten. The sample was peripheral blood. The receptors shown here come from a woman in her fifties or sixties with active or convalescent COVID-19.

The rearrangement uses TRBV6-5 and TRBJ2-7; tentatively, D is TRBD2 (6 bases). The CDR3 covers 13 residues. Germline V gives CDR1 MNHEY, CDR2 SVGAGI. Deletions cut 6 bases from V and 5 bases from J, with 14 bases between. The CDR3 bases are TGTGCCAGCAGACCAAATACGGGGGACGAGCAGTACTTC. Translation: CASRPNTGDEQYF.

The chain combines TRBV5-5 with TRBJ2-3; the D is unclear. The germline V gene has CDR1 SGHKS and CDR2 YYEKEE (reference sequence). The CDR3 sequence is 14 residues long. V dropped 1 base and J dropped 6 bases, with 12 bases sitting between them. The CDR3 loop reads CASSLRLVADTQYF. The CDR3 DNA reads TGTGCCAGCAGCTTGAGATTAGTCGCGGATACGCAGTATTTT.

This chain joins TRBV18 and TRBJ2-5, with 7 nucleotides matching TRBD1. This CDR3 is 14 amino acids long. With 1 base clipped from V and 1 base from J, the junction kept 0 bases outside the gene matches. In germline, CDR1 is KGHSH, CDR2 LQKENI. CDR3 nucleotides: TGTGCCAGCTCACCACAGGGGGCCCAAGAGACCCAGTACTTC. Amino acid sequence: CASSPQGAQETQYF.

The CDR3 sequence is CASSEAGTGVGYTF. CDR3 DNA sequence: TGTGCCAGCAGTGAAGCCGGGACAGGGGTCGGCTACACCTTC. This rearrangement joins TRBV6-4 to TRBJ1-2, with 10 bases fitting TRBD1. This CDR3 has 14 amino acids. J was trimmed by 8 bases and V by 3 bases; bases with no gene match: 6. Per germline, CDR1 MRHNA and CDR2 SNTAGT.

The sample holds a few counts of this clone. The CDR3 DNA follows: TGTGCCAGCAGCTTGGGAGCGGGTAACATTCAGTACTTC. Amino acid sequence: CASSLGAGNIQYF. The chain links TRBV7-9 to TRBJ2-4; possibly TRBD2 for D (6 bases). This CDR3 is 13 amino acids long. Between the trimmed V and J ends, which lost 3 bases and 7 bases, there was a span of 10 bases. Germline V gives CDR1 SEHNR, CDR2 FQNEAQ (reference sequence).

The V gene is TRBV7-3, the J gene TRBJ2-1; D ambiguous. Germline loops: CDR1 SGHTA, CDR2 FQGTGA. The V and J ends lost 4 bases and 7 bases respectively, with 5 bases between them. The CDR3 loop spans 11 amino acids. Here the CDR3 reads CASSYGNEQFF. The CDR3 region has the DNA TGTGCCAGCAGCTACGGGAATGAGCAGTTCTTC.

V usage is TRBV27 and J usage is TRBJ2-3, with D tentatively TRBD1 (8 bases). The V and J ends lost 3 bases and 4 bases respectively, with 32 bases between them. CDR3 length: 21 residues. CDR1 and CDR2 from the germline V gene are MNHEY and SMNVEV (reference sequence). CDR3 coding DNA: TGTGCCAGCAGTTTCAACGGAGGACAGGGAGGGCTCGCGACCCGGTCAGATACGCAGTATTTT. It specifies CASSFNGGQGGLATRSDTQYF.